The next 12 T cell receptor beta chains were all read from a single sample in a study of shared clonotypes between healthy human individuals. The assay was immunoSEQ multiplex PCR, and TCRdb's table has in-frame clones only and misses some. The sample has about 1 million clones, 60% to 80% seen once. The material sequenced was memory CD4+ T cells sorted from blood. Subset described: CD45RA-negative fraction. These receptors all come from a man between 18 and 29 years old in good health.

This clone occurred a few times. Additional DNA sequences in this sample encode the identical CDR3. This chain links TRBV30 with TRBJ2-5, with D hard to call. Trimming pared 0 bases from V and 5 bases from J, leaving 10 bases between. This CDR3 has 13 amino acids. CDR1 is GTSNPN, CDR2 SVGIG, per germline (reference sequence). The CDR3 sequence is CAWSVRERETQYF. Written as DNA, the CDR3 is TGTGCCTGGAGTGTAAGGGAACGGGAGACCCAGTACTTC.

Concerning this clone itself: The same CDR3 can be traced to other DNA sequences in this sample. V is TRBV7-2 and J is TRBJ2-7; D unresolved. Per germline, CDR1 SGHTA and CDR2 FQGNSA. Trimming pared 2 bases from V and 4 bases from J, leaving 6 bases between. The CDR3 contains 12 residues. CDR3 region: CASSLSGYEQYF. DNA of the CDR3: TGTGCCAGCAGCTTAAGTGGATACGAGCAGTACTTC.

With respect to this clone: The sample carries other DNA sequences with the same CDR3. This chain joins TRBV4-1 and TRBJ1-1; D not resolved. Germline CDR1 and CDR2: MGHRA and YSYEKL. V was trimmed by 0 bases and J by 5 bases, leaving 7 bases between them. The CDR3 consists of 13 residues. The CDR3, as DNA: TGCGCCAGCAGCCAAGACCGGGGTACTGAAGCTTTCTTT. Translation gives CASSQDRGTEAFF.

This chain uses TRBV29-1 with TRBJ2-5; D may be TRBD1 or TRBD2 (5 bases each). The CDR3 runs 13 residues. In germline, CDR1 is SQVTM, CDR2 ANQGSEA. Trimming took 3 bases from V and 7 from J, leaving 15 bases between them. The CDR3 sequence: CSVDREHLGTQYF. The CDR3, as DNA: TGCAGCGTTGACAGGGAGCACCTAGGGACCCAGTACTTC.

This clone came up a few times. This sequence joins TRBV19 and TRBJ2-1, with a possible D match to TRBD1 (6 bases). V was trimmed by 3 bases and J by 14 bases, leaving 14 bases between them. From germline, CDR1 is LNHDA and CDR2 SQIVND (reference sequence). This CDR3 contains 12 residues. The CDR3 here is CASSIIVGTKFF. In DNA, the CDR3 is TGTGCCAGTAGTATCATAGTAGGGACAAAGTTCTTC.

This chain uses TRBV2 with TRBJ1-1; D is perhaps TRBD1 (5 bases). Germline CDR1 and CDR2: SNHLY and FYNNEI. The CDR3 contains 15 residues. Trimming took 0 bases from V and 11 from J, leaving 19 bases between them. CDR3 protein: CASSEALLRGLGAFF. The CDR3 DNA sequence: TGTGCCAGCAGTGAAGCGCTATTGAGGGGTCTCGGGGCTTTCTTT.

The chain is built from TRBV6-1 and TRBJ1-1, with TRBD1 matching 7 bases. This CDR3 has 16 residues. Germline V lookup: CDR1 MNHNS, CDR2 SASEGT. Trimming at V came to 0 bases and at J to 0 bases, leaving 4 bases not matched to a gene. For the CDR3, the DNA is TGTGCCAGCAGTGAAGCGCTTGACAGGGTGAACACTGAAGCTTTCTTT. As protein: CASSEALDRVNTEAFF.

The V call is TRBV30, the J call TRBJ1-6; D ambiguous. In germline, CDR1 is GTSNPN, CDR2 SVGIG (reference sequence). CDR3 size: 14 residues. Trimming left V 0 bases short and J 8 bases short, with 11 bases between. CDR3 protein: CAWSVLQWDSPLHF. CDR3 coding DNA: TGTGCCTGGAGTGTACTACAGTGGGATTCACCCCTCCACTTT.

The CDR3 protein is CASSLWAGQVEQFF. The CDR3 DNA reads TGCGCCAGCAGCTTGTGGGCGGGGCAAGTGGAGCAGTTCTTC. The genes are TRBV5-1 and TRBJ2-1; D may be TRBD2 (6 bases). CDR1 is SGHRS and CDR2 is YFSETQ in the germline V gene. Trimming pared 1 base from V and 10 bases from J, leaving 15 bases between. This CDR3 comprises 14 residues.

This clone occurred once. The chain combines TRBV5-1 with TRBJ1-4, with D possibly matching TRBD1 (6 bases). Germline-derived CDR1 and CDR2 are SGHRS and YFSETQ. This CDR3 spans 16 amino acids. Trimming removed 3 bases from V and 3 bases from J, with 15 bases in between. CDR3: CASSSGAGMANEKLFF. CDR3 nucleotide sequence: TGCGCCAGCAGCTCAGGGGCCGGCATGGCTAATGAAAAACTGTTTTTT.

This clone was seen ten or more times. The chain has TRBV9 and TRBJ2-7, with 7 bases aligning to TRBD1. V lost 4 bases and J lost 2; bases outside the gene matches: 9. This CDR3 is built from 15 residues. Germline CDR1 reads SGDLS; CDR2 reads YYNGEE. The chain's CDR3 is CASSPHTGQTYEQYF. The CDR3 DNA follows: TGTGCCAGCAGCCCACACACGGGACAGACCTACGAGCAGTACTTC.

CDR3 amino acids: CASRTGGNSPLHF. As DNA, the CDR3 is TGTGCCAGCCGGACAGGGGGTAATTCACCCCTCCACTTT. The chain joins TRBV28 to TRBJ1-6; 10 bases are shared with TRBD1. Germline CDR1 is MDHEN and CDR2 is SYDVKM. Trimming removed 8 bases from V and 6 bases from J; junction bases left unmatched: 1. This CDR3 has 13 amino acids.